This T cell receptor beta chain originates from a study of shared clonotypes between healthy human individuals. Study-wide results and caveats: Larger estimated richness was generally seen in naive subsets than in memory subsets.

Sequencing was at deep level. Here immunoSEQ multiplex PCR was the method, and the copy in TCRdb shows in-frame clones only, minus some. The data contain around 320,000 clones, roughly 91% of them singletons. On this clone itself: Its antigen is undetermined.

V was clipped by 2 bases and J by 1 base, with 15 bases between them. Germline V gene data show CDR1 as MNHNS and CDR2 as SASEGT. The CDR3 extends over 16 amino acids. This TCR came from a young man in good health. Sequencing was performed on memory CD8+ T cells sorted from blood. Indicated subset: CD45RO+ cells pooled with CCR7-negative TemRA cells. J is TRBJ2-7 and V is TRBV6-1; D remains ambiguous. CDR3 residues: CASSESPLNFSYEQYF. The CDR3 bases are TGTGCCAGCAGTGAAAGCCCCCTGAACTTTTCCTACGAGCAGTACTTC.